The rows below give T cell receptor beta chains drawn from one sample of a study of tumor-infiltrating lymphocytes in primary liver carcinoma. TCRdb fed the multiplex PCR reads into MiXCR, producing one record per CDR3 protein. The sample holds some 320,000 distinct CDR3 sequences, 65% seen once. Specimen: peripheral blood. The receptors shown here come from a man aged 40-55 years with primary liver carcinoma and hepatitis B virus infection. CDR3s include the opening cysteine and the closing phenylalanine or tryptophan. D genes are given only for firm matches. Only part of the rows carry a size: once, few, many, or a class if the clone is expanded.

d_call j_call clone_size v_call cdr3_aa cdr3_nt
NA TRBJ2-7 many TRBV4-3 CASSQEEGWSYEQYF TGCGCCAGCAGCCAAGAAGAGGGTTGGAGCTACGAGCAGTACTTC
NA TRBJ2-1 NA TRBV6-5 CASSFSIPDSYNEQLF TGTGCCAGCAGTTTCTCGATCCCAGACTCCTACAATGAGCAGCTCTTC
NA TRBJ1-2 few TRBV14 CASSQDTGNYGYTF TGTGCCAGCAGCCAAGATACAGGGAACTATGGCTACACCTTC
NA TRBJ2-5 many TRBV5-4 CASSLAGGSQETQYF TGTGCCAGCAGCTTGGCCGGGGGCAGTCAAGAGACCCAGTACTTC
TRBD1 TRBJ1-2 NA TRBV11-1 CAGSEIRGPVGYTF TGTGCCGGAAGCGAAATCAGGGGGCCCGTGGGCTACACCTTC
TRBD1 TRBJ2-7 NA TRBV11-3 CTSSSGPGTGSYEQCF TGTACCAGCAGCTCGGGGCCGGGGACAGGGTCCTACGAGCAGTGCTTC
NA TRBJ1-1 NA TRBV10-3 CAMHDNSGTEAFF TGTGCCATGCACGACAATAGTGGGACTGAAGCTTTCTTT
NA TRBJ2-7 NA TRBV11-2 CASSLGLATYEEYF TGTGCCAGCAGCTTGGGACTGGCTACCTACGAGGAGTACTTC
NA TRBJ2-6 NA TRBV30 CAWIVGGANVLTF TGTGCCTGGATTGTCGGTGGGGCCAACGTCCTGACTTTC
NA TRBJ2-3 NA TRBV5-6 CASSFETDTQYF TGTGCCAGCAGCTTCGAAACAGATACGCAGTATTTT